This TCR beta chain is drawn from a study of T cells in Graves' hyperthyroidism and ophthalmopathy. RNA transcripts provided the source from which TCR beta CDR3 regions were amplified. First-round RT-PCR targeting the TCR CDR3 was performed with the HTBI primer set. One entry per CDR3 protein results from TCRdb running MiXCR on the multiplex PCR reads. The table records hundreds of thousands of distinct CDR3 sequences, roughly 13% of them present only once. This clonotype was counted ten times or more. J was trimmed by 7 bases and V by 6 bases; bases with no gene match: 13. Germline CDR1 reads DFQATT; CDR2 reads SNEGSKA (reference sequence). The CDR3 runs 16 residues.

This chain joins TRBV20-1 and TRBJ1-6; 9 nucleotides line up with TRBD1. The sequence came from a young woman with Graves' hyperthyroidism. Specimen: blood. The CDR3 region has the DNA TGCAGTGCCCGACGGGACAGGGAAGTTCTGAATTCACCCCTCCACTTT. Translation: CSARRDREVLNSPLHF.